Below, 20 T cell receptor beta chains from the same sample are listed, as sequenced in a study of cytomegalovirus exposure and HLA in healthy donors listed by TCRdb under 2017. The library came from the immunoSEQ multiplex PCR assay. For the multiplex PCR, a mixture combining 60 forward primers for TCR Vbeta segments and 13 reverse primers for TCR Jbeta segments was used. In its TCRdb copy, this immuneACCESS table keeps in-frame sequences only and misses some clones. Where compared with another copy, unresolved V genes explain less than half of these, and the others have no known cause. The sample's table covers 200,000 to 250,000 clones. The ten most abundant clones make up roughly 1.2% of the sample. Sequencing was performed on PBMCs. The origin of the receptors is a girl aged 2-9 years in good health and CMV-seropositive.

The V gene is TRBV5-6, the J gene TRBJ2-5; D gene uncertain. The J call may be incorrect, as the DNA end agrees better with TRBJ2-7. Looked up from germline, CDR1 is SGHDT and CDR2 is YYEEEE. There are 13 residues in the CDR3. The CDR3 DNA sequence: TGTGCCAGCAGCTTTGCCGGAGCCTACGAGCAGTACTTC. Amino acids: CASSFAGAYEQYF.

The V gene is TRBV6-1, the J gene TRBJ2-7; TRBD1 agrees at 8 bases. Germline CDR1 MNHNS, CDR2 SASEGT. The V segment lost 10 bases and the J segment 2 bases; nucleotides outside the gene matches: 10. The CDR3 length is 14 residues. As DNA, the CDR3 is TGTGCCATTGGGACAGGCAGTTTCCCCTACGAGCAGTACTTC. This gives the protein CAIGTGSFPYEQYF.

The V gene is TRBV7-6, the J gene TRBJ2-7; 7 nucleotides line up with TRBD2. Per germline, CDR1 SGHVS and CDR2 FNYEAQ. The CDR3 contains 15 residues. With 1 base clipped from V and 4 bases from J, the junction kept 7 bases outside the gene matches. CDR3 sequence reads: CASSLGGLGHYEQYF. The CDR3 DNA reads TGTGCCAGCAGCTTAGGAGGACTAGGGCATTACGAGCAGTACTTC.

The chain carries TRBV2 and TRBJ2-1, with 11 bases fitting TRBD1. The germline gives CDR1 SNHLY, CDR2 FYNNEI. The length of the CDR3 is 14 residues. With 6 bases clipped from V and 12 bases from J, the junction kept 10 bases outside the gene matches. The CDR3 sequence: CASRDRGPQGGQFF. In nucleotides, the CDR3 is TGTGCCAGCAGGGACAGGGGGCCACAAGGCGGGCAGTTCTTC.

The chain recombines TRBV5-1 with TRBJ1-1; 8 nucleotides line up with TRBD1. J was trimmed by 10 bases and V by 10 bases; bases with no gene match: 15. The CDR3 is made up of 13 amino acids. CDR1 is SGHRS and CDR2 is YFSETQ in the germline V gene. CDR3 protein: CACSEGPTGGAFF. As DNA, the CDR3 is TGCGCCTGCTCGGAAGGTCCCACAGGGGGAGCTTTCTTT. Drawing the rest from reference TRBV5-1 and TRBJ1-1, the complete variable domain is KAGVTQTPRYLIKTRGQQVTLSCSPISGHRSVSWYQQTPGQGLQFLFEYFSETQRNKGNFPGRFSGRQFSNSRSEMNVSTLELGDSALYLCACSEGPTGGAFFGQGTRLTVV.

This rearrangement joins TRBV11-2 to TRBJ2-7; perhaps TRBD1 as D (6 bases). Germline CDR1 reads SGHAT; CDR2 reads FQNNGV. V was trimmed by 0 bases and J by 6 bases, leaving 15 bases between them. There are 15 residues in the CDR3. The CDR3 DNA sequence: TGTGCCAGCAGCTTAGAAAGAAAAACAGGGAGCGAGCAGTACTTC. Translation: CASSLERKTGSEQYF.

CDR3 DNA: TGTGCCAGCAGCGGACAGGGTACTGGAAACACCATATATTTT. This sequence encodes CASSGQGTGNTIYF. The chain combines TRBV28 with TRBJ1-3; TRBD1 aligns across 8 bases. V dropped 6 bases and J dropped 2; count of bases not matched to a gene: 3. There are 14 residues in the CDR3. Germline V gene sequence: CDR1 MDHEN, CDR2 SYDVKM.

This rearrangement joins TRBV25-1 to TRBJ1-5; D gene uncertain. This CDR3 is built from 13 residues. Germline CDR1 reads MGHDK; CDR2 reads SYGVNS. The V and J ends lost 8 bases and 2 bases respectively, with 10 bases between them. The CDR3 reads CASSWGGNQPQHF. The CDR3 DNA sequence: TGTGCCAGCTCCTGGGGAGGCAATCAGCCCCAGCATTTT.

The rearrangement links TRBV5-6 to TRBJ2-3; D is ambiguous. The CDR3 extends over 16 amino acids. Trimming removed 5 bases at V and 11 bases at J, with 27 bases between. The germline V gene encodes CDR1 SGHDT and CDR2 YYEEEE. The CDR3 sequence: CASSLPGSLSPKMQYF. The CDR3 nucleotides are TGTGCCAGCAGTCTCCCGGGTAGCCTCTCGCCCAAAATGCAGTATTTT. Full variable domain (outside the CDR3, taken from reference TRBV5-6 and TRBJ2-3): DAGVTQSPTHLIKTRGQQVTLRCSPKSGHDTVSWYQQALGQGPQFIFQYYEEEERQRGNFPDRFSGHQFPNYSSELNVNALLLGDSALYLCASSLPGSLSPKMQYFGPGTRLTVL.

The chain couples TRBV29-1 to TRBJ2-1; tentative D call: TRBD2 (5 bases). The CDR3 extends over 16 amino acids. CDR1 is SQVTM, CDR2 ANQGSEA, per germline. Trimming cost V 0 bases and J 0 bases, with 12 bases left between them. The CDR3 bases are TGCAGCGTTGAAGATCCGGGAAGGTTCTCCTACAATGAGCAGTTCTTC. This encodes CSVEDPGRFSYNEQFF.

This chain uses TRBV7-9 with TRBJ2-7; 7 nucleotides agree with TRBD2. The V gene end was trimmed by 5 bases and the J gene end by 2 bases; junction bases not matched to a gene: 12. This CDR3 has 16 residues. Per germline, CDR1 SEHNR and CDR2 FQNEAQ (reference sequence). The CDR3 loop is CASSLVSASGTYEQYF. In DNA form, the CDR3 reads TGTGCCAGCAGCCTCGTTTCGGCTAGCGGCACCTACGAGCAGTACTTC.

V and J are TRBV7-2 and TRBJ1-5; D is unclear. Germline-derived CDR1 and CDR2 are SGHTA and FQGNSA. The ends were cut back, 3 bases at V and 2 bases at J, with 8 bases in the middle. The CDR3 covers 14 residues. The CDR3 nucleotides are TGTGCCAGCAGCTTTGTCCTAGGCAATCAGCCCCAGCATTTT. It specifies CASSFVLGNQPQHF.

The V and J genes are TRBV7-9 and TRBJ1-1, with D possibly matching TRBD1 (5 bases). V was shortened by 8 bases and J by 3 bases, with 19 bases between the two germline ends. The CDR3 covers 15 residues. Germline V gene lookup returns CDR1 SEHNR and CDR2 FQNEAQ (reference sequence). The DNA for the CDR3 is TGTGCCAGCGCTAATAAGGGGTTAGGAGACACTGAAGCTTTCTTT. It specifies CASANKGLGDTEAFF. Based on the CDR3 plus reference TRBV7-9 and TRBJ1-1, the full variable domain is DTGVSQNPRHKITKRGQNVTFRCDPISEHNRLYWYRQTLGQGPEFLTYFQNEAQLEKSRLLSDRFSAERPKGSFSTLEIQRTEQGDSAMYLCASANKGLGDTEAFFGQGTRLTVV.

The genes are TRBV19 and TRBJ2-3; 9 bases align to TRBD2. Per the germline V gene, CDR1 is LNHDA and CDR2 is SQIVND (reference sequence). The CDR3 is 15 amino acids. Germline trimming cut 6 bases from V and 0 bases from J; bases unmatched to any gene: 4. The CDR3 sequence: CASSASGASTDTQYF. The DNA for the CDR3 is TGTGCCAGTAGCGCTAGCGGGGCTAGCACAGATACGCAGTATTTT.

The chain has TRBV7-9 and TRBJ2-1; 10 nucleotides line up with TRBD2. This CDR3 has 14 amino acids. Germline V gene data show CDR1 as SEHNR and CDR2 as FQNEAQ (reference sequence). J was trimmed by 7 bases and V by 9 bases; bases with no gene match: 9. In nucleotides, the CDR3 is TGTGCCAGGGGGGCTAGCGGGAGTCGAAATGAGCAGTTCTTC. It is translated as CARGASGSRNEQFF.

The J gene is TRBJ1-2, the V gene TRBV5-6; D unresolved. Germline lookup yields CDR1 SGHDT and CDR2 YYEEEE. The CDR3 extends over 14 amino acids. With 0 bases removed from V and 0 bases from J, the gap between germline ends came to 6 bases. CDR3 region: CASSLERPNYGYTF. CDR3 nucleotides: TGTGCCAGCAGCTTGGAGAGGCCTAACTATGGCTACACCTTC.

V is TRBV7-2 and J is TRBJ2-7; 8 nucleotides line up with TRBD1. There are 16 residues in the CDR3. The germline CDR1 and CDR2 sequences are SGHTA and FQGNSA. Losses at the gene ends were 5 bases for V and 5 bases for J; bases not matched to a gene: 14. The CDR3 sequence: CASSPTGGQGPHEQYF. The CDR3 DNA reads TGTGCCAGCAGCCCGACGGGCGGACAGGGTCCACACGAGCAGTACTTC.

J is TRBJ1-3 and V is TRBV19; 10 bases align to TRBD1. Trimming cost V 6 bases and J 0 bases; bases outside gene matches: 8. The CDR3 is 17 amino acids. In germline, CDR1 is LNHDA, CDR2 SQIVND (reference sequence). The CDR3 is CASSRDRGVNSGNTIYF. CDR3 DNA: TGTGCCAGTAGCCGGGACAGGGGAGTCAACTCTGGAAACACCATATATTTT.

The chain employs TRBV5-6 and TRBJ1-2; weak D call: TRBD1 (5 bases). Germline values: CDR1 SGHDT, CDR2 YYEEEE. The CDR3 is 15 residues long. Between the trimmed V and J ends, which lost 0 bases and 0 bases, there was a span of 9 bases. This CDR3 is CASSLGATANYGYTF. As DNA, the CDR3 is TGTGCCAGCAGCTTGGGAGCGACAGCTAACTATGGCTACACCTTC.

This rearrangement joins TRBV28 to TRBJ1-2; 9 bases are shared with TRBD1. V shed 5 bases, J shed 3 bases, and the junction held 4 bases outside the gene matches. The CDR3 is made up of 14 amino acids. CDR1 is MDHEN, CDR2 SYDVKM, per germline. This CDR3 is CASSHRGRDYGYTF. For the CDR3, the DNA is TGTGCCAGCAGTCACAGGGGGCGGGACTATGGCTACACCTTC.